These 30 T cell receptor beta chains were sequenced from one sample in a study of OX40 agonist ivuxolimab in advanced cancers. The protocol was immunoSEQ multiplex PCR, while the TCRdb copy is restricted to in-frame clones and leaves out a portion. The data contain tens of thousands of clones, over 80% of them singletons. The sequencing used CD4+ or CD8+ T cells sorted from blood, collected in a trial of the OX40 agonist ivuxolimab. The receptor set was obtained from an adult with an advanced solid tumor such as melanoma, head and neck, liver or kidney cancer.

CDR3 sequence: CASRPSTVGEQFF. The CDR3 bases are TGTGCCAGCAGGCCAAGTACCGTGGGTGAGCAGTTCTTC. This chain links TRBV2 with TRBJ2-1; D gene ambiguous. This CDR3 spans 13 amino acids. The V gene's germline CDR1 is SNHLY and CDR2 FYNNEI. Trimming removed 6 bases at V and 9 bases at J, with 15 bases between.

The chain uses TRBV28 and TRBJ1-1, with a tentative D call TRBD1 (6 bases). CDR3 length: 16 residues. Germline V gene sequence: CDR1 MDHEN, CDR2 SYDVKM. V was clipped by 5 bases and J by 1 base, with 17 bases between them. CDR3 region: CASSPAPGAGNTEAFF. For the CDR3, the DNA is TGTGCCAGCAGTCCAGCACCGGGGGCCGGGAACACTGAAGCTTTCTTT.

The chain couples TRBV18 to TRBJ1-3; 7 bases map to TRBD1. The CDR3 loop spans 15 amino acids. Losses at the gene ends were 3 bases for V and 2 bases for J; bases not matched to a gene: 4. Germline V gives CDR1 KGHSH, CDR2 LQKENI. The CDR3 coding sequence is TGTGCCAGCTCACCCGGACAGGAACCTGGAAACACCATATATTTT. This encodes CASSPGQEPGNTIYF.

The CDR3 bases are TGTGCCAGCAGCTCCGGACTCACATCGCAGTATTTT. It translates to CASSSGLTSQYF. V gene TRBV5-4 combines with J gene TRBJ2-3, with D perhaps TRBD2 (5 bases). CDR3 size: 12 residues. CDR1 and CDR2 from the germline V gene are SGHNT and YYREEE (reference sequence). Trimming left V 3 bases short and J 10 bases short, with 12 bases between.

The rearrangement uses TRBV5-1 and TRBJ1-2, with D maybe TRBD1 (5 bases). V lost 2 bases, J lost 2 bases, and 10 bases lay in between. Germline-derived CDR1 and CDR2 are SGHRS and YFSETQ. CDR3 length equals 14 residues. Written as DNA, the CDR3 is TGCGCCAGCAGCTTTGGCAGGGAGAACTATGGCTACACCTTC. Amino acids: CASSFGRENYGYTF.

V is TRBV6-5 and J is TRBJ1-2; no clear D. V dropped 3 bases and J dropped 2 bases, with 10 bases sitting between them. In germline, CDR1 is MNHEY, CDR2 SVGAGI. CDR3 length equals 14 residues. Here the CDR3 reads CASSYVGRNYGYTF. The CDR3 nucleotides are TGTGCCAGCAGTTATGTGGGCAGAAACTATGGCTACACCTTC.

This rearrangement joins TRBV9 to TRBJ2-1; possible D gene TRBD2, 6 bases. The CDR3 totals 16 residues. V lost 7 bases to trimming and J lost 1 base, with 18 bases between them. Germline V gives CDR1 SGDLS, CDR2 YYNGEE. CDR3 loop: CASRLILASSYNEQFF. DNA of the CDR3: TGTGCCAGCCGCCTCATTCTAGCGTCTTCCTACAATGAGCAGTTCTTC.

This clone was counted once. This chain uses TRBV6-5 with TRBJ2-1; D possibly corresponds to TRBD1 (6 bases). Trimming removed 7 bases from V and 6 bases from J, with 16 bases in between. CDR3 length: 14 residues. The germline gives CDR1 MNHEY, CDR2 SVGAGI. CDR3 in amino acids: CASNHRDLGNEQFF. CDR3 coding DNA: TGTGCCAGCAACCACAGGGACCTGGGCAATGAGCAGTTCTTC.

This chain joins TRBV27 and TRBJ2-3; D ambiguous. V was clipped by 4 bases and J by 2 bases, with 10 bases between them. Germline V lookup: CDR1 MNHEY, CDR2 SMNVEV (reference sequence). This CDR3 has 14 amino acids. CDR3 sequence (DNA): TGTGCCAGCAGTTGGACGGGCCTCACAGATACGCAGTATTTT. It yields the protein CASSWTGLTDTQYF.

The chain has TRBV2 and TRBJ1-5; a weak D match, TRBD1 (6 bases). V lost 11 bases, J lost 0 bases, and 14 bases lay in between. The length of the CDR3 is 14 residues. Per the germline V gene, CDR1 is SNHLY and CDR2 is FYNNEI. CDR3 region: CAGKGGYSNQPQHF. The DNA of the CDR3 is TGTGCCGGCAAGGGGGGATATAGCAATCAGCCCCAGCATTTT.

The V and J genes are TRBV12-5 and TRBJ1-1, with no clear D. The CDR3 length is 14 residues. CDR1 and CDR2 (germline): LGHNT, FRNRAP. V was trimmed by 1 base and J by 1 base, leaving 7 bases between them. Written as DNA, the CDR3 is TGTGCTAGTGGTTTGGAAATTGGGAACACTGAAGCTTTCTTT. Translating it yields CASGLEIGNTEAFF.

The chain uses TRBV6-5 and TRBJ1-2; no definite D call. This CDR3 is built from 13 residues. Germline CDR1 MNHEY, CDR2 SVGAGI. Trimming cost V 7 bases and J 5 bases, with 14 bases left between them. The CDR3 DNA is TGTGCCAGCAATGGGTTCAGTACTTATGGCTACACCTTC. It is translated as CASNGFSTYGYTF.

The chain combines TRBV2 with TRBJ1-4; D gene ambiguous. This CDR3 has 14 residues. Germline CDR1 SNHLY, CDR2 FYNNEI. V was cut by 6 bases and J by 2 bases, with 10 bases left in between. This CDR3 reads CASSPMLTNEKLFF. As DNA, the CDR3 is TGTGCCAGCAGCCCAATGCTGACTAATGAAAAACTGTTTTTT.

The rearrangement uses TRBV4-3 and TRBJ2-7; 9 positions agree with TRBD1. CDR1 LGHNA and CDR2 YSLEER come from the germline V gene. The CDR3 has 15 residues. V was pared by 1 base and J by 2 bases, with 3 bases of the junction left unmatched. CDR3 region: CASSQVQGAAYEQYF. The CDR3 DNA is TGCGCCAGCAGCCAAGTACAGGGGGCAGCCTACGAGCAGTACTTC.

This rearrangement joins TRBV21-1 to TRBJ2-7; the DNA was not used to check the table's D call, TRBD1. TRBV21-1 corresponds to a pseudogene. The CDR3 runs to 15 residues. The CDR3 sequence: CASSEQVPLTYEQYF. The CDR3 DNA reads TGTGCCAGCAGCGAACAGGTTCCCCTCACCTACGAGCAGTACTTC.

Details on this clone: A junction end diverges from the germline sequence, so it may reflect a read error. J is TRBJ1-4 and V is TRBV29-1, with D hard to call. Germline lookup yields CDR1 SQVTM and CDR2 ANQGSEA. The CDR3 contains 11 residues. The CDR3 sequence is CSVKELEKLFF. For the CDR3, the DNA is TGCAGCGTTAAAGAACTTGAAAAACTGTTTTTT.

The chain recombines TRBV11-3 with TRBJ2-2; TRBD1 agrees at 9 bases. Germline-derived CDR1 and CDR2 are SGHNT and YENEEA. The trim removed 5 bases at V and 7 bases at J, leaving 8 bases unmatched. CDR3 length equals 15 residues. The DNA of the CDR3 is TGTGCCAGCAGCCCCCGGGACAGGGCAAGCGGGGAGCTGTTTTTT. It encodes CASSPRDRASGELFF. The variable domain in full, completed from reference TRBV11-3 and TRBJ2-2, reads EAGVVQSPRYKIIEKKQPVAFWCNPISGHNTLYWYLQNLGQGPELLIRYENEEAVDDSQLPKDRFSAERLKGVDSTLKIQPAELGDSAVYLCASSPRDRASGELFFGEGSRLTVL.

This sequence joins TRBV11-3 and TRBJ2-3; the D gene is possibly TRBD2 (6 bases). V was trimmed by 3 bases and J by 3 bases, leaving 10 bases between them. Germline CDR1 is SGHNT and CDR2 is YENEEA. CDR3 length: 14 residues. This chain's CDR3 is CASSLGGRTDTQYF. The CDR3, as DNA: TGTGCCAGCAGCTTGGGGGGAAGGACAGATACGCAGTATTTT.

This CDR3 is CASSQDSSTGANVLTF. The CDR3, as DNA: TGCGCCAGCAGCCAAGATAGTTCTACTGGGGCCAACGTCCTGACTTTC. V gene TRBV4-3 combines with J gene TRBJ2-6; D uncertain. CDR3 length: 16 amino acids. The germline V and J ends were trimmed by 0 bases and 2 bases, with 8 bases remaining between them. Germline loops: CDR1 LGHNA, CDR2 YSLEER.

The CDR3 sequence: CASRSGTGGGETQYF. The DNA of the CDR3 is TGTGCCAGCCGATCCGGGACAGGGGGAGGTGAGACCCAGTACTTC. This chain connects TRBV18 to TRBJ2-5, with TRBD1 identical over 11 bases. This CDR3 region has 15 residues. Germline-derived CDR1 and CDR2 are KGHSH and LQKENI. V lost 8 bases to trimming and J lost 5 bases; unmatched junction nucleotides: 10.

This clone was counted between two and nine times. V usage is TRBV2 and J usage is TRBJ1-2, with unresolved D. CDR3 length equals 14 residues. Trimming left V 5 bases short and J 4 bases short, with 14 bases between. The germline V gene has CDR1 SNHLY and CDR2 FYNNEI. The CDR3 reads CASSTEDGVYGYTF. CDR3 in DNA: TGTGCCAGCAGTACCGAGGACGGAGTCTATGGCTACACCTTC.

The rearrangement uses TRBV7-6 and TRBJ2-3; D uncertain. Germline V lookup: CDR1 SGHVS, CDR2 FNYEAQ. Trimming stripped 5 bases from V and 3 bases from J, with 6 bases between. The length of the CDR3 is 12 residues. Written as DNA, the CDR3 is TGTGCCAGCAGCCCTAATACAGATACGCAGTATTTT. This sequence encodes CASSPNTDTQYF.

This clone has just a few counts. The V and J genes are TRBV5-4 and TRBJ2-3, with D tentatively TRBD1 or TRBD2 (5 bases each). V lost 0 bases, J lost 2 bases, and 10 bases lay in between. Germline CDR1 and CDR2: SGHNT and YYREEE (reference sequence). The CDR3 has 15 residues. The CDR3 DNA is TGTGCCAGCAGCTTGGGTCAGGGACCCACAGATACGCAGTATTTT. This gives the protein CASSLGQGPTDTQYF. Using reference TRBV5-4 and TRBJ2-3 for the parts outside the CDR3, the full variable domain is ETGVTQSPTHLIKTRGQQVTLRCSSQSGHNTVSWYQQALGQGPQFIFQYYREEENGRGNFPPRFSGLQFPNYSSELNVNALELDDSALYLCASSLGQGPTDTQYFGPGTRLTVL.

The CDR3 DNA reads as TGTGCCAGTAGTCCCACACAGGTTTTTTACGGCTACACCTTC. This encodes CASSPTQVFYGYTF. This chain links TRBV19 with TRBJ1-2; weak D call: TRBD1 (5 bases). Trimming removed 5 bases from V and 8 bases from J, with 18 bases in between. CDR1 and CDR2 (germline): LNHDA, SQIVND (reference sequence). This CDR3 has 14 amino acids.

V usage is TRBV20-1 and J usage is TRBJ2-4, with 8 bases fitting TRBD1. Germline assignment: CDR1 DFQATT and CDR2 SNEGSKA (reference sequence). V dropped 6 bases and J dropped 9; count of bases not matched to a gene: 4. The CDR3 is 11 amino acids. This CDR3 reads CSAETGGIQYF. DNA of the CDR3: TGCAGTGCCGAAACAGGGGGCATTCAGTACTTC.

The rearrangement links TRBV12-5 to TRBJ2-2, with TRBD1 identical over 8 bases. Germline V gene sequence: CDR1 LGHNT, CDR2 FRNRAP. Germline trimming cut 6 bases from V and 6 bases from J; bases unmatched to any gene: 6. The CDR3 consists of 14 residues. CDR3 sequence: CASGPGGASGELFF. For the CDR3, the DNA is TGTGCTAGTGGACCAGGGGGCGCGTCCGGGGAGCTGTTTTTT.

V gene TRBV27 combines with J gene TRBJ2-6; the match to TRBD2 covers 7 bases. V lost 5 bases, J lost 0 bases, and 4 bases stayed unmatched. The length of the CDR3 is 16 residues. CDR1 MNHEY and CDR2 SMNVEV come from the germline V gene (reference sequence). DNA of the CDR3: TGTGCCAGCAGTCCCTCGGGGGGCTCTGGGGCCAACGTCCTGACTTTC. This encodes CASSPSGGSGANVLTF.

There are a few counts of this clone. V and J are TRBV6-5 and TRBJ2-4, with D possibly TRBD1 on 5 matching bases. Germline values: CDR1 MNHEY, CDR2 SVGAGI. The length of the CDR3 is 16 residues. Trimming pared 0 bases from V and 1 base from J, leaving 10 bases between. CDR3 region: CASSYSGRAAKNIQYF. The CDR3 DNA is TGTGCCAGCAGTTACTCGGGCAGGGCGGCCAAAAACATTCAGTACTTC.

V gene TRBV28 combines with J gene TRBJ2-7; a possible D gene is TRBD1 (6 bases). This CDR3 is built from 16 residues. Germline CDR1 MDHEN, CDR2 SYDVKM. V was trimmed by 5 bases and J by 1 base, leaving 18 bases between them. CDR3 sequence reads: CASSRIQGYGSYEQYV. The CDR3 nucleotides read TGTGCCAGCAGTCGAATCCAGGGGTATGGATCCTACGAGCAGTACGTC.

The chain has TRBV5-6 and TRBJ2-7; TRBD1 matches at 8 bases. With V trimmed by 5 bases and J by 6 bases, 1 base remained unmatched. The germline V gene encodes CDR1 SGHDT and CDR2 YYEEEE. The CDR3 covers 11 residues. CDR3 in DNA: TGTGCCAGCAGTACAGGGGGCGAGCAGTACGTC. Its protein is CASSTGGEQYV.